These 3 T cell receptor beta chains came from one sample sequenced in a study of blood T cell repertoires in COVID-19. TCRdb's table, derived via immunoSEQ multiplex PCR, lists solely in-frame clones and lacks some. Among some 530,000 clones listed, 80% to 90% were seen once. The sample taken for sequencing was peripheral blood. Receptor source: a human donor in a cohort sampled during active COVID-19.

This chain uses TRBV24-1 with TRBJ2-5; weak D call: TRBD1 (6 bases). This CDR3 has 13 amino acids. Trimming stripped 5 bases from V and 6 bases from J, with 12 bases between. The germline gives CDR1 KGHDR, CDR2 SFDVKD. The CDR3 nucleotides are TGTGCCACCAGTGGCCAGGGGTGGAAGACCCAGTACTTC. Protein sequence: CATSGQGWKTQYF.

The chain is built from TRBV5-1 and TRBJ2-2; TRBD1 is a possible D gene (6 bases). V lost 8 bases and J lost 0, with 11 bases in between. Per the germline V gene, CDR1 is SGHRS and CDR2 is YFSETQ. This CDR3 is 14 amino acids long. Here the CDR3 reads CASEDSPNTGELFF. The CDR3 nucleotides read TGCGCCAGTGAGGACAGCCCGAACACCGGGGAGCTGTTTTTT. Based on the CDR3 plus reference TRBV5-1 and TRBJ2-2, the full variable domain is KAGVTQTPRYLIKTRGQQVTLSCSPISGHRSVSWYQQTPGQGLQFLFEYFSETQRNKGNFPGRFSGRQFSNSRSEMNVSTLELGDSALYLCASEDSPNTGELFFGEGSRLTVL.

The chain couples TRBV7-2 to TRBJ2-5; tentative D call: TRBD1 (6 bases). The V end lost 0 bases, the J end lost 1 base, and 9 bases lay between the germline ends. The CDR3 covers 15 residues. CDR1 SGHTA and CDR2 FQGNSA come from the germline V gene. In DNA form, the CDR3 reads TGTGCCAGCAGCTTAGCCGGACAGTCCCAAGAGACCCAGTACTTC. It encodes CASSLAGQSQETQYF.